This TCR beta chain emerged from a study of blood T cell repertoires in COVID-19. Study details: Samples representing acute and convalescent COVID-19 were sourced from the United States, Italy and Spain. Nucleic acid was either cDNA or gDNA, and it came from T cells, B-cell-depleted T cells, or PBMCs.

Germline V gives CDR1 SGHTA, CDR2 FQGTGA. CDR3 size: 13 residues. The V end lost 5 bases, the J end lost 3 bases, and 8 bases lay between the germline ends. Per the study methods: Counts of nucleated cells, estimated from reference gene primer amplification, were obtained. The method was immunoSEQ multiplex PCR; TCRdb's version includes in-frame clones alone and lacks a portion of them. V, J and clone size derive from that table, while D and trimming were established from the DNA sequence. The sample lists 200,000 to 300,000 clones, 83% occurring once. Sequenced input: peripheral blood. This clonotype was obtained from a human donor in a cohort sampled during active COVID-19. The gene calls are TRBV7-3 and TRBJ2-1; D may be TRBD2 (6 bases). As DNA, the CDR3 is TGTGCCAGCAGCCCGGGGGTCTACAATGAGCAGTTCTTC. This encodes CASSPGVYNEQFF. The full variable domain, its missing parts supplied by reference TRBV7-3 and TRBJ2-1, is GAGVSQTPSNKVTEKGKYVELRCDPISGHTALYWYRQSLGQGPEFLIYFQGTGAADDSGLPNDRFFAVRPEGSVSTLKIQRTERGDSAVYLCASSPGVYNEQFFGPGTRLTVL.